The following is a T cell receptor beta chain sequence with its context. The data belong to a study of blood T cell repertoires in COVID-19. J lost 1 base, V lost 5 bases, and 6 bases had no gene match. The CDR3 has 18 residues. From germline, CDR1 is SGHTA and CDR2 FQGTGA. The protocol was immunoSEQ multiplex PCR, while the TCRdb copy is restricted to in-frame clones and leaves out a portion. The sample includes about 89,000 clones, 75% to 95% of them seen just once. The receptor was derived from a human donor with active COVID-19. The donor label of this sample is uncertain. The chain carries TRBV7-3 and TRBJ2-1, with 15 bases matching TRBD2. Sequencing was done on a sample of peripheral blood. The CDR3 DNA reads TGTGCCAGCAGCCCAGACGGGACTAGCGGGGGGTCCTACAATGAGCAGTTCTTC. This codes for CASSPDGTSGGSYNEQFF.